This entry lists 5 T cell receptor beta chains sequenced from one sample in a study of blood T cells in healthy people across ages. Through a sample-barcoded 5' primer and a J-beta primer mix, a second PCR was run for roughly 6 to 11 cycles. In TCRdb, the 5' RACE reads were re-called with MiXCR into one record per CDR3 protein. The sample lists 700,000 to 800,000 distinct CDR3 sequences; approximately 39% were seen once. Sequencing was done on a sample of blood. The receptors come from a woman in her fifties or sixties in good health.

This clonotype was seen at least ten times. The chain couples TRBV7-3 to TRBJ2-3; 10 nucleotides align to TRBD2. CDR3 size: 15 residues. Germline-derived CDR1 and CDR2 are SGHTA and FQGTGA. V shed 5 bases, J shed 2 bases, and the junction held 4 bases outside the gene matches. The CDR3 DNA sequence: TGTGCCAGCAGCCCACTAGCGGGAACCACAGATACGCAGTATTTT. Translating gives CASSPLAGTTDTQYF.

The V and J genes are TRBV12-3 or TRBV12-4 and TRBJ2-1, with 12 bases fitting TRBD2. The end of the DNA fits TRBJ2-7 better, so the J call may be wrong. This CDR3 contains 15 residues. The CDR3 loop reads CASSPLAGGNNEQYF. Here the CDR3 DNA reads TGTGCCAGCAGTCCCCTAGCGGGGGGGAACAATGAGCAGTACTTC.

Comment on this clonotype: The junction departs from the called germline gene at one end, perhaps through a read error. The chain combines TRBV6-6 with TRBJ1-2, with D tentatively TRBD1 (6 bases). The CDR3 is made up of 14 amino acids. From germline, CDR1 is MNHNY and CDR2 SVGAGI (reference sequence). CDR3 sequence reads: CASIYREGDYGYTF. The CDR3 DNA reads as TGTGCCAGCATTTACAGGGAAGGGGACTATGGCTACACCTTC.

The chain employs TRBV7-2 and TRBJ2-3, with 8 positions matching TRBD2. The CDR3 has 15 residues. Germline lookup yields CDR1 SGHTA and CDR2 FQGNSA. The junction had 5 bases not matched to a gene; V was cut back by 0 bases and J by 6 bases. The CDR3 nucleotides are TGTGCCAGCAGCTTAGCAGGTAGCGGGATCGATACGCAGTATTTT. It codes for CASSLAGSGIDTQYF. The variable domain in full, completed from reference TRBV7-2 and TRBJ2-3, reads GAGVSQSPSNKVTEKGKDVELRCDPISGHTALYWYRQSLGQGLEFLIYFQGNSAPDKSGLPSDRFSAERTGGSVSTLTIQRTQQEDSAVYLCASSLAGSGIDTQYFGPGTRLTVL.

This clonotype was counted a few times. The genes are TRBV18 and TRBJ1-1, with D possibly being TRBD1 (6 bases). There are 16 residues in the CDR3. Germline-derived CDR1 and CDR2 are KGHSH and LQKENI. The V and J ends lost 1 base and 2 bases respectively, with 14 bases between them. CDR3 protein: CASSPQRTGLNTEAFF. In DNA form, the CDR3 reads TGTGCCAGCTCACCACAAAGAACAGGGTTAAACACTGAAGCTTTCTTT. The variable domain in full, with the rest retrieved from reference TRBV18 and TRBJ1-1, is NAGVMQNPRHLVRRRGQEARLRCSPMKGHSHVYWYRQLPEEGLKFMVYLQKENIIDESGMPKERFSAEFPKEGPSILRIQQVVRGDSAAYFCASSPQRTGLNTEAFFGQGTRLTVV.